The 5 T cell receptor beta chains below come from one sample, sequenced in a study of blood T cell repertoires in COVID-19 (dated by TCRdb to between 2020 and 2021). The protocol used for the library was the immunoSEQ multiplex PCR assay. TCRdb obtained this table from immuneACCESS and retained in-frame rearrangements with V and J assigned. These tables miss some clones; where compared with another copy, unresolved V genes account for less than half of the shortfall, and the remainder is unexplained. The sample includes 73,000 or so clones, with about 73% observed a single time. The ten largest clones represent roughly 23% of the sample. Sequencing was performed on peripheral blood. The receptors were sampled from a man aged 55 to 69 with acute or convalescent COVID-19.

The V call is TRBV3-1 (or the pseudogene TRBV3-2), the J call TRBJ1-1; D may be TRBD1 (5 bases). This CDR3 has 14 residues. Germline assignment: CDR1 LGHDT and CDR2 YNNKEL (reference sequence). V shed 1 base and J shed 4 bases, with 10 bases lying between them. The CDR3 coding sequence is TGTGCCAGCAGCCAAGGGGGGGTCGCCACTGAAGCTTTCTTT. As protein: CASSQGGVATEAFF.

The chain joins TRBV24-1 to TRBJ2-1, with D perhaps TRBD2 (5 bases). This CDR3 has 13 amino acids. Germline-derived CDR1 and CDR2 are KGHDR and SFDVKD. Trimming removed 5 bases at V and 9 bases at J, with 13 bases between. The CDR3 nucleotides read TGTGCCACCAGTGTCCCTAGCAACAGTGAGCAGTTCTTC. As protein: CATSVPSNSEQFF.

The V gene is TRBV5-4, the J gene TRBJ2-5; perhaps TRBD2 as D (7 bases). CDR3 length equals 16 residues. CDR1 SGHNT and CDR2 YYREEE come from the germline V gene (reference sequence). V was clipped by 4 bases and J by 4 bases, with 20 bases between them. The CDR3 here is CASSPEVAGAGETQYF. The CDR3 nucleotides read TGTGCCAGCAGCCCCGAGGTGGCGGGGGCAGGAGAGACCCAGTACTTC.

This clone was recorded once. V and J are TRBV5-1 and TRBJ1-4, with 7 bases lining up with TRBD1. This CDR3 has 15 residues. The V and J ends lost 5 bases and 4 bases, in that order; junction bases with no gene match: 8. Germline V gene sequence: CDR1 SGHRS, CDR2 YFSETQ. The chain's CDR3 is CASRPPGQNNEKLFF. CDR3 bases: TGCGCCAGCAGACCTCCGGGACAGAATAATGAAAAACTGTTTTTT.

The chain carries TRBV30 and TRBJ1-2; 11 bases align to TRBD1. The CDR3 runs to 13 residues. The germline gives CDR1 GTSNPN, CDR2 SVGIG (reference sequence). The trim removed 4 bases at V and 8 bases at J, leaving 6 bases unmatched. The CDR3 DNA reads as TGTGCCTGGATCGGACAGGGGGCAGGAGGCTACACCTTC. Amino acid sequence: CAWIGQGAGGYTF.